The rows below give T cell receptor beta chains drawn from one sample of a study of T-cell memory formation after mild COVID-19. MiXCR, run by TCRdb on the 5' RACE reads, gives a single entry per CDR3 protein. Of under 350,000 distinct CDR3 sequences listed, around 15% are singletons. The specimen sequenced was PBMCs or a T cell subset sorted from them (not recorded which). Source of these receptors: a man younger than 35 who had mild COVID-19 (a few samples of this study predate the infection). Cell type and time point are not known. Each CDR3 is given with its conserved first and last residue. The order of the fields is J gene, D gene, V gene, CDR3 protein. The D gene is left open where the match is weak.

j_gene: TRBJ2-5; d_gene: .; v_gene: TRBV7-9; CDR3aa: CASTPLAGAAGETQYF
j_gene: TRBJ1-3; d_gene: .; v_gene: TRBV9; CDR3aa: CASSVATWQGGGNTIYF
j_gene: TRBJ1-3; d_gene: TRBD1; v_gene: TRBV5-1; CDR3aa: CASSIGQAAGNTIYF
j_gene: TRBJ2-1; d_gene: TRBD1; v_gene: TRBV29-1; CDR3aa: CSVRTGDEQFF
j_gene: TRBJ1-1; d_gene: .; v_gene: TRBV10-3; CDR3aa: CAISEQGGTEAFF
j_gene: TRBJ1-2; d_gene: .; v_gene: TRBV11-2; CDR3aa: CASSLFSLANYGYTF
j_gene: TRBJ2-3; d_gene: .; v_gene: TRBV7-2; CDR3aa: CASSQDSPADTQYF
j_gene: TRBJ1-6; d_gene: TRBD1; v_gene: TRBV6-1; CDR3aa: CAGGQPDNSPLHF
j_gene: TRBJ1-2; d_gene: .; v_gene: TRBV12-3/TRBV12-4; CDR3aa: CASSPGEGLYGYTF
j_gene: TRBJ2-5; d_gene: .; v_gene: TRBV9; CDR3aa: CASSTGPLGETQYF
j_gene: TRBJ2-1; d_gene: .; v_gene: TRBV9; CDR3aa: CASSGGAPGYNEQFF
j_gene: TRBJ2-5; d_gene: TRBD2; v_gene: TRBV5-6; CDR3aa: CASSLGPSGGLQETQYF
j_gene: TRBJ2-7; d_gene: TRBD2; v_gene: TRBV4-3; CDR3aa: CASSQDELAGPYEQYF
j_gene: TRBJ1-2; d_gene: .; v_gene: TRBV11-2; CDR3aa: CASSSLRDGPNYGYTF
j_gene: TRBJ2-3; d_gene: .; v_gene: TRBV7-3; CDR3aa: CASSNEPTDTQYF
j_gene: TRBJ1-1; d_gene: .; v_gene: TRBV14; CDR3aa: CASSPIQGPTEAFF
j_gene: TRBJ1-6; d_gene: TRBD1; v_gene: TRBV9; CDR3aa: CASSSSGGHNSPLHF
j_gene: TRBJ1-6; d_gene: TRBD1; v_gene: TRBV6-2/TRBV6-3; CDR3aa: CASRLRGQGAGNSPLHF
j_gene: TRBJ2-1; d_gene: .; v_gene: TRBV12-3/TRBV12-4; CDR3aa: CASLTLSSYNEQFF
j_gene: TRBJ1-3; d_gene: .; v_gene: TRBV20-1; CDR3aa: CSARDRREGRRNTIYF
j_gene: TRBJ1-1; d_gene: .; v_gene: TRBV7-9; CDR3aa: CASSSTDIPMNTEAFF
j_gene: TRBJ2-3; d_gene: .; v_gene: TRBV5-1; CDR3aa: CASSLDPTAGDTDTQYF